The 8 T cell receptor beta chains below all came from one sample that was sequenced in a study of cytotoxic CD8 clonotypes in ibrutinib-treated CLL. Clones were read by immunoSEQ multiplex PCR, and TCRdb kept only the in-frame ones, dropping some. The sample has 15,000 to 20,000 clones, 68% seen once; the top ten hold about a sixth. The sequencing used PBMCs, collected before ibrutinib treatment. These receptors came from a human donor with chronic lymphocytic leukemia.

CDR3 in DNA: TGTGCCAGCAGTTCACAGGGAGTAATGGATTCACCCCTCCACTTT. It yields the protein CASSSQGVMDSPLHF. The chain couples TRBV28 to TRBJ1-6, with D possibly matching TRBD1 (6 bases). The germline gives CDR1 MDHEN, CDR2 SYDVKM. The length of the CDR3 is 15 residues. V was trimmed by 4 bases and J by 8 bases, leaving 15 bases between them.

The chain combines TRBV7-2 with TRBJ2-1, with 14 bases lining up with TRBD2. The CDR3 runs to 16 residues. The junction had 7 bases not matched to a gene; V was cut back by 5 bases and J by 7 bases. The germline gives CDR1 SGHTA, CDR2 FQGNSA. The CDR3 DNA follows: TGTGCCAGCAGCCGAGTAGGGACTAGCGGGGGTAATGAGCAGTTCTTC. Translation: CASSRVGTSGGNEQFF.

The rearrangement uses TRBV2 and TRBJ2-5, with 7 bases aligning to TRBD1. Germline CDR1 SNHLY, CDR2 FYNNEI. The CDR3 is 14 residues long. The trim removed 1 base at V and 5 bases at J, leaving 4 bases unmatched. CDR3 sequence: CASSEVRGFETQYF. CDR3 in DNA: TGTGCCAGCAGTGAAGTCAGGGGGTTCGAGACCCAGTACTTC.

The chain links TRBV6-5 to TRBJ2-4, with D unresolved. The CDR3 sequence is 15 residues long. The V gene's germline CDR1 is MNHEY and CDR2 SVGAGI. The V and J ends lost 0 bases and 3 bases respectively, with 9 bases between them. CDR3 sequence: CASSYSNMGKNIQYF. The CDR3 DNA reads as TGTGCCAGCAGTTACTCGAATATGGGCAAAAACATTCAGTACTTC.

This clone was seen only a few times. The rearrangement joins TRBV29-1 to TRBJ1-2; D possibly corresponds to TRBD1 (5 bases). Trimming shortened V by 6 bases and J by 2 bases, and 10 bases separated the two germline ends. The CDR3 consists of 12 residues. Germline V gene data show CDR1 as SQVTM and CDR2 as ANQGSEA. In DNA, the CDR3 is TGCAGCGTACGGGACGTCAACTATGGCTACACCTTC. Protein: CSVRDVNYGYTF.

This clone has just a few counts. The CDR3 bases are TGTGCCAGCCGGGGACAGTTGAACACTGAAGCTTTCTTT. This sequence encodes CASRGQLNTEAFF. This chain connects TRBV6-5 to TRBJ1-1; 7 positions match TRBD1. The germline V gene has CDR1 MNHEY and CDR2 SVGAGI. The CDR3 is 13 amino acids. V lost 8 bases and J lost 0; bases outside the gene matches: 3.

This CDR3 reads CASSPDQQATYEQYF. Written as DNA, the CDR3 is TGCGCCAGCAGCCCTGACCAGCAGGCCACCTACGAGCAGTACTTC. The chain recombines TRBV4-1 with TRBJ2-7; D not certain. Between the trimmed V and J ends, which lost 4 bases and 2 bases, there was a span of 15 bases. The germline gives CDR1 MGHRA, CDR2 YSYEKL. The CDR3 loop spans 15 amino acids.

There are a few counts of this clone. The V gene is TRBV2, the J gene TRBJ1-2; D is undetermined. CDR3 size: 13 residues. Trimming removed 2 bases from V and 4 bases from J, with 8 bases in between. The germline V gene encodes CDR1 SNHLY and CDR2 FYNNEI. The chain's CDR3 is CASSERGGYGYTF. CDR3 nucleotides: TGTGCCAGCAGTGAACGGGGTGGCTATGGCTACACCTTC.